The 16 T cell receptor beta chains reported below all come from one sample, sequenced in a study of PD-1 blockade in mismatch repair-deficient tumors. Clones were sequenced by immunoSEQ multiplex PCR, and TCRdb holds only the in-frame ones, with some missing. Found here are around 40,000 clones, about 85% of them singletons; the top ten hold nearly 4%. The input for sequencing was peripheral blood, taken roughly 76 weeks after starting pembrolizumab. The receptors derive from an adult with mismatch repair-deficient cancer.

This chain links TRBV5-4 with TRBJ1-2, with D tentatively TRBD1 (5 bases). V lost 4 bases and J lost 6, with 13 bases in between. There are 13 residues in the CDR3. CDR1 is SGHNT and CDR2 is YYREEE in the germline V gene (reference sequence). CDR3 amino acids: CASSLGGRDGYTF. Written as DNA, the CDR3 is TGTGCCAGCAGCCTGGGGGGGAGGGATGGCTACACCTTC.

The CDR3 sequence is CASSRDGVMNTEAFF. CDR3 nucleotides: TGTGCCAGCAGCCGCGACGGGGTAATGAACACTGAAGCTTTCTTT. The rearrangement links TRBV27 to TRBJ1-1; no firm D call. The germline V gene has CDR1 MNHEY and CDR2 SMNVEV (reference sequence). This CDR3 is 15 amino acids long. V dropped 6 bases and J dropped 0 bases, with 14 bases sitting between them.

The chain is built from TRBV10-3 and TRBJ2-1; 11 bases agree with TRBD2. Germline-derived CDR1 and CDR2 are ENHRY and SYGVKD. This CDR3 is 17 amino acids long. V was clipped by 7 bases and J by 0 bases; unmatched bases: 8. Written as DNA, the CDR3 is TGTGCCATCAAGGGTCCGACTAGCGGGATCTCCTACAATGAGCAGTTCTTC. This translates into CAIKGPTSGISYNEQFF.

This chain links TRBV2 with TRBJ2-1; D remains ambiguous. The CDR3 contains 11 residues. Trimming pared 7 bases from V and 4 bases from J, leaving 5 bases between. CDR1 is SNHLY and CDR2 is FYNNEI in the germline V gene. CDR3 sequence (DNA): TGTGCCAGCAAAGGTTACAATGAGCAGTTCTTC. Its translation is CASKGYNEQFF.

V is TRBV5-6 and J is TRBJ2-5, with D unclear. Germline-derived CDR1 and CDR2 are SGHDT and YYEEEE. With 1 base removed from V and 5 bases from J, the gap between germline ends came to 9 bases. CDR3 length: 13 residues. The CDR3 coding sequence is TGTGCCAGCAGCTTGCACGGCCGGGAGACCCAGTACTTC. Protein: CASSLHGRETQYF. Looking up the rest from reference TRBV5-6 and TRBJ2-5 gives the full variable domain: DAGVTQSPTHLIKTRGQQVTLRCSPKSGHDTVSWYQQALGQGPQFIFQYYEEEERQRGNFPDRFSGHQFPNYSSELNVNALLLGDSALYLCASSLHGRETQYFGPGTRLLVL.

V is TRBV27 and J is TRBJ2-5; D is uncertain. Germline loops: CDR1 MNHEY, CDR2 SMNVEV (reference sequence). V lost 3 bases, J lost 7 bases, and 18 bases lay in between. This CDR3 has 15 residues. Here the CDR3 reads CASSFEPTPAGTQYF. The CDR3 DNA follows: TGTGCCAGCAGTTTCGAACCAACACCGGCCGGGACCCAGTACTTC.

The chain employs TRBV7-8 and TRBJ1-4, with no clear D. This CDR3 contains 14 residues. CDR1 and CDR2 (germline): SGHVS, FQNEAQ. Between the trimmed V and J ends, which lost 1 base and 3 bases, there was a span of 6 bases. CDR3 DNA sequence: TGTGCCAGCAGCTTAGGAGGTCCTAATGAAAAACTGTTTTTT. Its translation is CASSLGGPNEKLFF.

The chain's CDR3 is CAWSLDSDILGRGGYEQYF. The CDR3 nucleotides are TGTGCCTGGAGTCTAGACTCGGACATTTTGGGAAGAGGTGGATACGAGCAGTACTTC. The rearrangement links TRBV30 to TRBJ2-7, with D tentatively TRBD1 (5 bases). Germline V CDR1 and CDR2: GTSNPN, SVGIG (reference sequence). Trimming left V 2 bases short and J 4 bases short, with 30 bases between. CDR3 length: 19 residues.

The chain is built from TRBV19 and TRBJ1-5; 8 bases line up with TRBD1. This CDR3 is 14 amino acids long. CDR1 is LNHDA, CDR2 SQIVND, per germline (reference sequence). The trim removed 6 bases at V and 7 bases at J, leaving 8 bases unmatched. The CDR3, as DNA: TGTGCCAGTAGACCGACAGGGGAGAGGCAGCCCCAGCATTTT. Its protein is CASRPTGERQPQHF. The full variable domain, with the rest looked up from reference TRBV19 and TRBJ1-5, is DGGITQSPKYLFRKEGQNVTLSCEQNLNHDAMYWYRQDPGQGLRLIYYSQIVNDFQKGDIAEGYSVSREKKESFPLTVTSAQKNPTAFYLCASRPTGERQPQHFGDGTRLSIL.

The V gene is TRBV6-1, the J gene TRBJ2-5, with 7 bases that match TRBD1. This CDR3 spans 15 amino acids. With V trimmed by 8 bases and J by 4 bases, 13 bases remained unmatched. The germline V gene has CDR1 MNHNS and CDR2 SASEGT. CDR3 amino acids: CASGGQSLSGETQYF. The CDR3, as DNA: TGTGCCAGCGGGGGACAGTCCTTATCCGGAGAGACCCAGTACTTC.

V and J are TRBV6-6 and TRBJ2-1; 12 positions agree with TRBD2. V shed 10 bases and J 7 bases; nucleotides not matched to a gene: 14. The CDR3 runs to 16 residues. CDR1 and CDR2 (germline): MNHNY, SVGAGI (reference sequence). CDR3 DNA: TGTGCCACCTACGGGGCTAGCGGGAGGGCCAGGAATGAGCAGTTCTTC. Translation gives CATYGASGRARNEQFF.

The chain uses TRBV30 and TRBJ2-7, with TRBD2 as a possible D gene (5 bases). The V end was cut by 4 bases, the J end by 9 bases, with 19 bases between. The length of the CDR3 is 13 residues. Germline V gene sequence: CDR1 GTSNPN, CDR2 SVGIG (reference sequence). The CDR3 sequence: CAWTPERTLGQYF. The DNA for the CDR3 is TGTGCCTGGACTCCGGAAAGGACTCTTGGGCAGTACTTC.

This chain connects TRBV5-1 to TRBJ2-7; TRBD1 matches 10 bases. CDR3 length equals 14 residues. From germline, CDR1 is SGHRS and CDR2 YFSETQ. Trimming took 2 bases from V and 6 from J; bases not matched to a gene: 5. The CDR3 DNA reads TGCGCCAGCAGCTTAGGGGACAGGGGCTCCGAGCAGTACTTC. Translating gives CASSLGDRGSEQYF.

The V gene is TRBV27, the J gene TRBJ1-2; no reliable D call. The CDR3 has 14 residues. Between the trimmed V and J ends, which lost 0 bases and 4 bases, there was a span of 9 bases. Germline V gene lookup returns CDR1 MNHEY and CDR2 SMNVEV (reference sequence). The CDR3 here is CASSLSQEVYGYTF. The DNA of the CDR3 is TGTGCCAGCAGTTTATCGCAGGAGGTCTATGGCTACACCTTC.

This rearrangement joins TRBV7-9 to TRBJ1-2; a weak D match, TRBD1 (6 bases). The CDR3 runs 15 residues. Trimming removed 4 bases at V and 8 bases at J, with 20 bases between. Germline V CDR1 and CDR2: SEHNR, FQNEAQ (reference sequence). Written as DNA, the CDR3 is TGTGCCAGCAGCTCGAACTTACAGGGAACGGGGGGCTACACCTTC. Translated, it gives CASSSNLQGTGGYTF.

This chain links TRBV4-1 with TRBJ1-2; D might be TRBD1 (5 bases). This CDR3 region has 19 residues. Trimming took 0 bases from V and 7 from J, leaving 27 bases between them. CDR1 and CDR2 from the germline V gene are MGHRA and YSYEKL. The DNA for the CDR3 is TGCGCCAGCAGCCAAGATCTAAGGGGACTAGACAGTCCGTTATTTGGCTACACCTTC. Encoded protein: CASSQDLRGLDSPLFGYTF.